The clone carrying this TCR beta chain was counted between two and nine times. No antigen is known for it. With V trimmed by 0 bases and J by 4 bases, 4 bases remained unmatched. Germline lookup yields CDR1 SGDLS and CDR2 YYNGEE. CDR3 size: 15 residues. Profiling that covered TCR beta VDJ and CDR3 relied on genomic DNA as its template. MiXCR, run by TCRdb on the reads, gives a single entry per CDR3 protein. This table has about 180,000 distinct CDR3 sequences, approximately 46% appearing once. This record belongs to a study of CD8+CD57+ T cells in acquired aplastic anemia. Study-level information: The study obtained an average of approximately 2.9 ug of DNA from sorted CD4+ and CD8+ cells.

Study-wide results and caveats: CD8+ Simpson's diversity in patients was not significantly different from that in controls. Found in both controls and patients were some 31 CD8+ CDR3 sequences.

The chain combines TRBV9 with TRBJ2-5; 9 nucleotides match TRBD2. The clonotype comes from a human donor in good health. Sequenced input: sorted CD4+, CD8+, or CD8+CD57+ T cells (not recorded which) from PBMCs. In DNA, the CDR3 is TGTGCCAGCAGCGTAGGACTAGCGGAACGAGAGACCCAGTACTTC. Amino acids: CASSVGLAERETQYF.